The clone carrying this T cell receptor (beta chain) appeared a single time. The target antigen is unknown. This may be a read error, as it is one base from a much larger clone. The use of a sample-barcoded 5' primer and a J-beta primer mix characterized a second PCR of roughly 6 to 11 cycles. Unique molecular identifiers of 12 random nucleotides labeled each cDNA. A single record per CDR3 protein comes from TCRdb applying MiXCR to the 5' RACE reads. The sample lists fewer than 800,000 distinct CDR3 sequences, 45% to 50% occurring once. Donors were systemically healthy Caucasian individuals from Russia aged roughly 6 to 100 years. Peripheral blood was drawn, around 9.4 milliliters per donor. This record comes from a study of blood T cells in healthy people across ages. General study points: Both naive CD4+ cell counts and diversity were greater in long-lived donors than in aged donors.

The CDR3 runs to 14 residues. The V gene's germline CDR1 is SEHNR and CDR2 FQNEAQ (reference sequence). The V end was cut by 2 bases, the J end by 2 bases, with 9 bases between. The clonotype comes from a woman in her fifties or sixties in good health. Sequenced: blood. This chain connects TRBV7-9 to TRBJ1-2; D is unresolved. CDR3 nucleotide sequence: TGTGCCAGCAGCTTATCCAGGAAAAACTATGGCTACACCTTC. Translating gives CASSLSRKNYGYTF.